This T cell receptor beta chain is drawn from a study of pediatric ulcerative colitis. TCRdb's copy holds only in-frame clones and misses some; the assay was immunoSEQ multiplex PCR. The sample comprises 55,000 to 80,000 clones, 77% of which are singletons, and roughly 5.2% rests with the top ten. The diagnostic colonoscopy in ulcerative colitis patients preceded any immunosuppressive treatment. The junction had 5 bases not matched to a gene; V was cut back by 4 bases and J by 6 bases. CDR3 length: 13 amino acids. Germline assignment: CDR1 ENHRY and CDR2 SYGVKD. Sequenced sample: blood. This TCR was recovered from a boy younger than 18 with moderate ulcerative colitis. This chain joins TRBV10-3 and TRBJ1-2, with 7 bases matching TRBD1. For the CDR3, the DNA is TGTGCCATCAGTGCGACAGGGCCTGATGGCTACACCTTC. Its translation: CAISATGPDGYTF.